This is a list of T cell receptor beta chains from one sample in a study of blood T cells in healthy people across ages. TCRdb reprocessed the 5' RACE reads via MiXCR and lists one record per CDR3 protein. The sample carries over 600,000 distinct CDR3 sequences, about 21% recorded once. The sequenced material came from blood. The receptors here all came from a man aged 70 or older in good health. The CDR3 runs from the conserved cysteine through the conserved F or W. The D gene is left open where the match is weak. Part of the rows lack a size; the others show once, few, many or a class for expanded clones.

j_call clone_size d_call v_call cdr3_nt cdr3_aa
TRBJ1-2 few . TRBV14 TGTGCCAGCAGCCAAGGACGCGGCATTGCCTATGGCTACACCTTC CASSQGRGIAYGYTF
TRBJ2-3 . TRBD2 TRBV5-1 TGCGCCAGCAGCTTGGGACTAGCGGGAGGACAAGATACGCAGTATTTT CASSLGLAGGQDTQYF
TRBJ1-2 . . TRBV24-1 TGTGCCACCAGTGACAGGGGTGGCTACACCTTC CATSDRGGYTF
TRBJ2-5 once . TRBV29-1 TGCAGCGTTCAGGGGGGGGCGGGAGTATATTACAATGAGCGGTTCTTC CSVQGGAGVYYNERFF
TRBJ2-1 once . TRBV7-2 TGCGCCAGCAGCCAAGGGGGAGGGCCGGTGGGTGAGCAGTTCTTC CASSQGGGPVGEQFF
TRBJ2-3 . . TRBV7-2 TGTGCCAGCAGACAAAGGGGTACGCAGTATTTT CASRQRGTQYF
TRBJ2-5 many TRBD2 TRBV7-9 TGTGCCAGCAGCTTTCTAGCGGAGGTTGGTGAGACCCAGTACTTC CASSFLAEVGETQYF
TRBJ2-1 many . TRBV6-4 TGTGCCAGCAGTGTCGACAGGCGCAATGAGCAGTTCTTC CASSVDRRNEQFF
TRBJ2-5 . . TRBV7-9 TGTGCCAGCAGCTTAGAAGGGAAAGGGCAAGAGACCCAGTACTTC CASSLEGKGQETQYF
TRBJ2-7 few TRBD2 TRBV11-3 TGTGCCAGCAGCTTAGACCGGACTAGCGGGAACGAGCAGTACTTC CASSLDRTSGNEQYF
TRBJ1-3 few . TRBV18 TGTGCCAGCTCACCCACTAGAATTCTCTCTGGAAACACCATATATTTT CASSPTRILSGNTIYF
TRBJ2-1 . . TRBV6-2/TRBV6-3 TGTGCCAGCAGTTACGGGACTTTTACCTACAATGAGCAGTTCTTC CASSYGTFTYNEQFF
TRBJ2-5 few . TRBV4-1 TGCGCCAGCAGCCAAGATTTGGGCCCCGAGACCCAGTACTTC CASSQDLGPETQYF
TRBJ2-5 few TRBD1 TRBV4-1 TGCGCCAGCAGCCAACCTTATAACAGGGGGCAGGTGGAGACCCAGTACTTC CASSQPYNRGQVETQYF
TRBJ2-1 . . TRBV6-5 TGTGCCAGCAGTTTCTCTAGCTTCGATGAGCAGTTCTTC CASSFSSFDEQFF
TRBJ2-1 . . TRBV20-1 TGCAGTGCTAGAGGAATCCCATACAATGAGCAGTTCTTC CSARGIPYNEQFF
TRBJ1-3 few . TRBV10-3 TGTGCCATCACTTCAGCTAACTCTGGAAACACCATATATTTT CAITSANSGNTIYF
TRBJ2-7 . TRBD2 TRBV14 TGTGCCAGCAGCCAAAGTTCTAGCGGGTACTCAAACTCCTACGAGCAGTACTTC CASSQSSSGYSNSYEQYF
TRBJ1-4 few . TRBV28 TGTGCCAGCATTCCCGGGACGGTCGGAGAAAAACTGTTTTTT CASIPGTVGEKLFF
TRBJ1-2 . . TRBV12-3/TRBV12-4 TGTGCCAGCAGCCTCTCATCAGGGGTTGGCTACACCTTC CASSLSSGVGYTF
TRBJ2-1 . TRBD2 TRBV10-3 TGTGCCATCAGTCCCCGACTTGAGCGGGAGAGATCCTACAATGAGCAGTTCTTC CAISPRLERERSYNEQFF
TRBJ1-2 few TRBD1 TRBV6-6 TGTGCCAGCAGTTACTCAGGGACAGTTCGCTATGGCTACACCTTC CASSYSGTVRYGYTF
TRBJ1-4 few . TRBV7-8 TGTGCCAGCAGCTTAGCGTCCACACCAGAAAAACTGTTTTTT CASSLASTPEKLFF
TRBJ2-7 . . TRBV20-1 TGCAGTGCTAGAAATATAACCCTGTGGGAGCAGTACTTC CSARNITLWEQYF
TRBJ2-7 . . TRBV6-6 TGTGCCAGCGGGAGGCGAGTCAGGGAGAGCCCCTTTACCTACGAGCAGTACTTC CASGRRVRESPFTYEQYF
TRBJ2-3 many . TRBV20-1 TGCAGTGCTAGAGAGGGGACGGCAGATACGCAGTATTTT CSAREGTADTQYF
TRBJ2-1 . . TRBV7-6 TGTGCCAGCAGCCCAGAGGCGGGCGGGGTGAATGAGCAGTTCTTC CASSPEAGGVNEQFF
TRBJ2-3 . TRBD2 TRBV11-2 TGTGCCAGCAGCTTCACTAGCGGGAGCACAGATACGCAGTATTTT CASSFTSGSTDTQYF
TRBJ2-1 few . TRBV12-3/TRBV12-4 TGTGCCAGCAGTCCGGATGACGGCTACTACAATGAGCAGTTCTTC CASSPDDGYYNEQFF
TRBJ2-4 . TRBD1 TRBV18 TGTGCCAGCTCACCGACCTCGGGACAGGGAGCCAAAAACATTCAGTACTTC CASSPTSGQGAKNIQYF